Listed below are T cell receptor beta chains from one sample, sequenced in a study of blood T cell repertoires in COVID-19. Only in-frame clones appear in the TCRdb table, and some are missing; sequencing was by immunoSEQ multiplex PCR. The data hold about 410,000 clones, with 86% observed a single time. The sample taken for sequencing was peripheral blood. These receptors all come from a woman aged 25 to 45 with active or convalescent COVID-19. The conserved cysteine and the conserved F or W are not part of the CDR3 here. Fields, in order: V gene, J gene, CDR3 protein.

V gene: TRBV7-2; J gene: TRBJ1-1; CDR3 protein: ASSPHRDRGLEAF
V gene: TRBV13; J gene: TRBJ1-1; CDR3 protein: ASSSGQGSTEAF
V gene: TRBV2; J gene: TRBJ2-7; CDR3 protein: ASSHHSGTSGYEQY
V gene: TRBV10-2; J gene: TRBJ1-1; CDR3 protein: ASSDPGGNTEAF
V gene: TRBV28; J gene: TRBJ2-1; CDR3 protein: ASSRIGQLYNEQF
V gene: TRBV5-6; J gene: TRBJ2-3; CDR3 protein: ASSPTGTSGTDTQY
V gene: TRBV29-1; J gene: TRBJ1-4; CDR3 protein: SVESGTNEKLF
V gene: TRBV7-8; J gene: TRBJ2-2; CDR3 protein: ASSLKYRDSSTGELF
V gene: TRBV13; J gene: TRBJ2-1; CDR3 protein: ASSRTSGGPGNEQF
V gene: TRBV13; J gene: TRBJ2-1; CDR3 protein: ASSPSDRDYNEQF
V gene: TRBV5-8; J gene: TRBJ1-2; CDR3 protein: ASSPGGGNYGYT
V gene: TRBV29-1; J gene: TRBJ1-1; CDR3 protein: SVVPQNTEAF
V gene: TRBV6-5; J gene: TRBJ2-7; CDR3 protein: ASGRETTSYEQY
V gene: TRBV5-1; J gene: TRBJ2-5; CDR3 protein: ASSALLGTGEETQY
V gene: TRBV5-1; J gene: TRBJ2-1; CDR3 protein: ASSLDPSGTSNEQF
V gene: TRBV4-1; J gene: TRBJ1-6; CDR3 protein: ASKYLGSPLH
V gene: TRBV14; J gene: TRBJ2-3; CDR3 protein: ASSSRGGLITDTQY
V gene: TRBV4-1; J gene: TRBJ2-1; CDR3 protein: ASSQGASGSYNEQF
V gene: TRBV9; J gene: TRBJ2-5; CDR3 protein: ASSVGGGNQETQY
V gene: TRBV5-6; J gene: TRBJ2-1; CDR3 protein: ASSLALNEQF
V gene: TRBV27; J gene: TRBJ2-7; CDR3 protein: ASSFPGGEQY
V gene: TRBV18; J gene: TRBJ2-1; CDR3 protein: ASSPRVIGYNEQF
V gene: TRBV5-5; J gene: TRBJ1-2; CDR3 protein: ASSPGGGTNYGYT
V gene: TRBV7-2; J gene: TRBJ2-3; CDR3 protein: ASSLGPTDTQY
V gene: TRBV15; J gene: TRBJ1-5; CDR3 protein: ATSSRRQGNQPQH
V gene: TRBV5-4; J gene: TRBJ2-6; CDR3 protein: ASSDAGTGSSGANVLT
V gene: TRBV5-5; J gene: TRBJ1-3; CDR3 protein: ASSLDSGQGSSSGNTIY
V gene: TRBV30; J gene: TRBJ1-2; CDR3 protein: AWSLTADYGYT
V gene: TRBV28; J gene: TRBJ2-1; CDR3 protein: ASTGTSGSWNSYNEQF
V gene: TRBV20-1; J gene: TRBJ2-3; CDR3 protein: SASGPSGRTDTQY
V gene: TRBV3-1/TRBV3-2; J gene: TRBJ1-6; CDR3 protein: ASSQRPGGANSPLH
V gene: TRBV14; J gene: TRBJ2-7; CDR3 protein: ASSQGVSGNGRYEQY
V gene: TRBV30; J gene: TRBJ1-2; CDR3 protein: ALERASYT
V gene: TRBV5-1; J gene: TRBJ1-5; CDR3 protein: ASSLDGTGGTPQH
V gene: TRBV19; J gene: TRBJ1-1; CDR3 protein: ASRLGQVNTEAF
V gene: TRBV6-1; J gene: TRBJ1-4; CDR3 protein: ASSEAHGRGNEKLF
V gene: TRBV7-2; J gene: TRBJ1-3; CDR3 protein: ASSFRGSEGNTIY
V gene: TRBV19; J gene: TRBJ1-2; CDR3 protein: ASSGGSWEPDYGYT
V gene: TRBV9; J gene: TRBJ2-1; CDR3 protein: ASGEGEQF
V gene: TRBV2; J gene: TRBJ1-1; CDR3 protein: ASTVQGGDTEAF
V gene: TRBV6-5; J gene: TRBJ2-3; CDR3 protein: ASRAYRESTDTQY
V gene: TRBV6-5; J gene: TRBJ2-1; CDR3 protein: ASRDSRQNNEQF
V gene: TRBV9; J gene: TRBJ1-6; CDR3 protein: ASSPGQGNSPLH
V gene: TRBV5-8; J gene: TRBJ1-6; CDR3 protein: ASGARGSPLH
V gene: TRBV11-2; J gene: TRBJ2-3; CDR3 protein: ASSLTLAGGPFADTQY
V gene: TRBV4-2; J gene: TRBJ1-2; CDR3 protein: ASSQTQSSGNYGYT
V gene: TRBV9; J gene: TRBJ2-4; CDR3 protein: ASSPRGSGGLAKNIQY
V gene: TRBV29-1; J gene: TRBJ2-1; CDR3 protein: SVEEAGQGYPYNEQF
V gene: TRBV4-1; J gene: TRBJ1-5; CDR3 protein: ASSQDGPSGRMQRPQH
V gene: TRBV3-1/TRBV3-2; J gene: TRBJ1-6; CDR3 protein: ASSQGQGNSPLH
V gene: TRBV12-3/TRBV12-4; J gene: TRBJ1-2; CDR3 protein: ASRIGQGHAS
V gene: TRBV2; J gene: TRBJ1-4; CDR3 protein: ATNGKERGNEKLF
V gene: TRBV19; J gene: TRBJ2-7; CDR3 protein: ASSIDIRGFDPYEQY
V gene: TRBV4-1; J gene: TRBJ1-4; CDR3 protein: ASSQEGAPAATNEKLF
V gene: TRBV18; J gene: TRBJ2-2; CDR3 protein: ASSPQLANSNTGELF
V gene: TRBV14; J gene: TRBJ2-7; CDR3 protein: ASSRPGRREQY
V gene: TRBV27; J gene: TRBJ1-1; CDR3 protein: ASSTRQGRTEAF
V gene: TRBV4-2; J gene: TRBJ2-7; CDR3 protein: ASSQDGSGGPSEQY